One sample yielded the 9 T cell receptor beta chains listed below, sequenced in a study of cytomegalovirus exposure and HLA in healthy donors. The PCR ran on 60 Vbeta and 13 Jbeta primers. Libraries were prepared by immunoSEQ multiplex PCR; TCRdb keeps only in-frame clonotypes and omits some of them. Among about 93,000 clones, roughly four fifths were seen once, and the ten largest hold 0.55% to 0.65%. The sample was PBMCs. The receptor source for this set is a man younger than 40 in good health and CMV-seronegative.

The chain recombines TRBV6-4 with TRBJ1-1; TRBD1 agrees at 9 bases. V was clipped by 6 bases and J by 1 base; unmatched bases: 9. Germline values: CDR1 MRHNA, CDR2 SNTAGT. The CDR3 spans 16 residues. The CDR3 coding sequence is TGTGCCAGCAGAGCCGGGACAGGGACCCCGAACACTGAAGCTTTCTTT. It encodes CASRAGTGTPNTEAFF.

The chain is built from TRBV7-6 and TRBJ2-3; 7 positions match TRBD2. CDR3 length: 16 amino acids. Germline values: CDR1 SGHVS, CDR2 FNYEAQ. V shed 1 base, J shed 0 bases, and the junction held 4 bases outside the gene matches. CDR3 protein: CASSLERTRSTDTQYF. Written as DNA, the CDR3 is TGTGCCAGCAGCTTAGAGAGGACTAGGAGCACAGATACGCAGTATTTT.

This clone was observed a single time. V and J are TRBV7-9 and TRBJ2-3; the D gene is possibly TRBD2 (5 bases). Germline assignment: CDR1 SEHNR and CDR2 FQNEAQ (reference sequence). The CDR3 consists of 15 residues. The V end lost 4 bases, the J end lost 12 bases, and 23 bases lay between the germline ends. This CDR3 is CASSSNRGLILSQYF. CDR3 nucleotide sequence: TGTGCCAGCAGCTCAAACCGCGGACTGATACTATCCCAGTATTTT.

The J gene is TRBJ2-2, the V gene TRBV23-1; maybe TRBD2 (6 bases). TRBV23-1 is an ORF; its function is uncertain. This CDR3 has 15 residues. V was pared by 5 bases and J by 6 bases, with 16 bases between. This chain's CDR3 is CASSVRRVFPGELFF. The CDR3 bases are TGCGCCAGCAGTGTTAGGAGGGTTTTTCCCGGGGAGCTGTTTTTT.

The genes are TRBV6-5 and TRBJ1-2, with 7 bases matching TRBD1. CDR1 and CDR2 from the germline V gene are MNHEY and SVGAGI. J gave up 6 bases and V 3 bases, and 7 bases lay outside the gene matches. CDR3 length: 14 amino acids. This CDR3 is CASSYFNRGDGYTF. CDR3 nucleotides: TGTGCCAGCAGTTATTTCAACAGGGGCGATGGCTACACCTTC.

The rearrangement links TRBV4-3 to TRBJ2-1; 7 positions agree with TRBD2. The V gene end was trimmed by 1 base and the J gene end by 3 bases; junction bases not matched to a gene: 15. CDR3 length equals 19 residues. Germline V gene lookup returns CDR1 LGHNA and CDR2 YSLEER. CDR3 sequence (DNA): TGCGCCAGCAGCCAAGTGGGTAGGGTGTCTAGCGGAGTCTACAATGAGCAGTTCTTC. This gives the protein CASSQVGRVSSGVYNEQFF.

The rearrangement joins TRBV19 to TRBJ1-6, with a possible D match to TRBD1 (5 bases). V was trimmed by 5 bases and J by 10 bases, leaving 9 bases between them. CDR3 length equals 12 residues. In germline, CDR1 is LNHDA, CDR2 SQIVND (reference sequence). The CDR3 bases are TGTGCCAGTAGTTGGGGGGAATCACCCCTCCACTTT. It encodes CASSWGESPLHF.

This rearrangement joins TRBV7-8 to TRBJ2-7; 12 bases match TRBD2. CDR1 is SGHVS, CDR2 FQNEAQ, per germline. Germline trimming cut 2 bases from V and 6 bases from J; bases unmatched to any gene: 5. The CDR3 loop spans 15 amino acids. CDR3 in amino acids: CASSLRLAGVSEQYV. Written as DNA, the CDR3 is TGTGCCAGCAGCTTACGACTAGCGGGAGTATCCGAGCAGTACGTC.

The J gene is TRBJ2-2, the V gene TRBV4-1, with 11 bases matching TRBD2. The germline gives CDR1 MGHRA, CDR2 YSYEKL. Trimming removed 2 bases from V and 5 bases from J; junction bases left unmatched: 4. The CDR3 loop spans 16 amino acids. CDR3 sequence (DNA): TGCGCCAGCAGCCAATTCGGGACTAGCGGAACCGGGGAGCTGTTTTTT. This gives the protein CASSQFGTSGTGELFF.